The 11 T cell receptor beta chains presented below share a single source sample, sequenced in a study of tumor-infiltrating lymphocytes in primary liver carcinoma. Constant-region priming of 500 to 550 ng total RNA yielded TCR beta cDNA. Three nested multiplex PCR rounds, a slightly modified ARM-PCR, produced the libraries for TCR beta. The first two PCR rounds, nine to ten cycles each, used TRBV1-TRBV30 forward primers and a C-beta reverse primer. TCRdb itself ran the multiplex PCR reads through MiXCR, one entry per CDR3 protein. The table lists 75,000 to 80,000 distinct CDR3 sequences, 69% of them singletons. The study co-extracted DNA and RNA from around 20-30 mg of unsorted bulk tissue. Specimen: tumor-adjacent normal liver tissue. These receptors were obtained from a man in his forties with primary liver carcinoma and hepatitis B virus infection.

This clonotype was seen at least ten times. The gene calls are TRBV28 and TRBJ2-7, with a tentative D call TRBD1 (6 bases). CDR1 is MDHEN and CDR2 is SYDVKM in the germline V gene. The CDR3 is 13 residues long. Deletions cut 5 bases from V and 3 bases from J, with 11 bases between. For the CDR3, the DNA is TGTGCCAGCAGTATGGGACACCGCTACGAGCAGTACTTC. Protein product: CASSMGHRYEQYF.

About this clonotype itself: Since no conserved phenylalanine or tryptophan closes the CDR3, a read error is the likely cause. The V and J genes are TRBV6-1 and TRBJ1-2, with D possibly TRBD1 on 5 matching bases. The CDR3 contains 15 residues. V was pared by 3 bases and J by 4 bases, with 15 bases between. Germline CDR1 and CDR2: MNHNS and SASEGT. CDR3 in amino acids: CASSDPGPSVYGYTL. The CDR3 DNA is TGTGCCAGCAGTGACCCGGGACCGAGCGTCTATGGCTACACCCTC.

CDR3 sequence reads: CAIILEQGAVGEQFF. In nucleotides, the CDR3 is TGCGCCATCATCCTAGAACAGGGGGCGGTCGGTGAGCAGTTCTTC. J is TRBJ2-1 and V is TRBV4-1; TRBD1 agrees at 9 bases. Trimming at V came to 10 bases and at J to 9 bases, leaving 16 bases not matched to a gene. The CDR3 sequence is 15 residues long. Germline V gives CDR1 MGHRA, CDR2 YSYEKL.

For this clonotype: The junction and the germline gene differ at one end; a read error may be behind it. CDR3 sequence (DNA): TGTGCCTTCAGTGAGGGTGGTTTCTACAATGAGCAGTTCTTC. Translated: CAFSEGGFYNEQFF. The J gene is TRBJ2-1, the V gene TRBV10-3, with D possibly being TRBD2 (5 bases). Germline CDR1 is ENHRY and CDR2 is SYGVKD. This CDR3 comprises 14 residues.

In this sample, this clonotype turned up many times. A much more abundant neighbour one base away suggests this may be a read error. The conserved closing phenylalanine or tryptophan is absent in this CDR3, likely reflecting a read error. This chain connects TRBV4-3 to TRBJ1-6, with no clear D. This CDR3 is 16 amino acids long. CDR1 and CDR2 from the germline V gene are LGHNA and YSLEER. Trimming stripped 0 bases from V and 1 base from J, with 7 bases between. The CDR3 nucleotides read TGCGCCAGCAGCCAAGACGTGGGATCCTATAATTCACCCCTCCACTCT. Residues: CASSQDVGSYNSPLHS.

This clonotype has a handful of counts. A read error is possible here, since a much larger clone lies one base away. The V call is TRBV5-1, the J call TRBJ2-1; the match to TRBD1 covers 8 bases. With V trimmed by 7 bases and J by 8 bases, 14 bases remained unmatched. The CDR3 loop spans 15 amino acids. Germline lookup yields CDR1 SGHRS and CDR2 YFSETQ. The CDR3 DNA is TGCGCCAGCCCTATCGGGGGACAGGAAATGGATGAGCAGTTCTTC. This sequence encodes CASPIGGQEMDEQFF.

This clonotype turned up a few times. One junction end disagrees with the germline gene, perhaps due to a read error. This chain uses TRBV10-1 with TRBJ2-5; weak D call: TRBD1 (5 bases). The CDR3 has 15 amino acids. Germline assignment: CDR1 WNHNN and CDR2 SYGVQD (reference sequence). CDR3 residues: CASSEGAGDQETQYF. As DNA, the CDR3 is TGCGCCAGCAGTGAAGGGGCAGGAGACCAAGAAACCCAGTACTTC.

Concerning this clonotype: A much bigger clone sits one base away, suggesting this may be a read error. The V call is TRBV30, the J call TRBJ2-3, with 8 bases identical to TRBD2. CDR3 size: 15 residues. Germline V lookup: CDR1 GTSNPN, CDR2 SVGIG (reference sequence). With V trimmed by 3 bases and J by 2 bases, 7 bases remained unmatched. DNA of the CDR3: TGTGCCTGGAGAAGGCGGGAGGTTAACACAGATACGCAGTATTTT. Translation: CAWRRREVNTDTQYF.

J is TRBJ2-1 and V is TRBV9; 13 bases line up with TRBD2. This CDR3 region has 16 residues. Germline V gene lookup returns CDR1 SGDLS and CDR2 YYNGEE. J gave up 10 bases and V 0 bases, and 7 bases lay outside the gene matches. The CDR3: CASSVGGLAGAEEQFF. The CDR3 bases are TGTGCCAGCAGCGTAGGAGGACTAGCGGGAGCGGAGGAGCAGTTCTTC.

In its sample, this clonotype was seen a few times. One junction end does not reproduce the germline sequence, and a read error may be involved. J is TRBJ1-5 and V is TRBV10-2, with no clear D. The CDR3 extends over 13 amino acids. The germline V gene has CDR1 WSHSY and CDR2 SAAADI. CDR3 protein: CASTAEFNQPQHF. DNA of the CDR3: TGCGCCAGCACAGCAGAATTCAATCAACCCCAGCATTTT.

The chain couples TRBV29-1 to TRBJ2-5; tentative D call: TRBD2 (6 bases). Germline CDR1 and CDR2: SQVTM and ANQGSEA. The CDR3 runs 14 residues. V was trimmed by 4 bases and J by 4 bases, leaving 16 bases between them. CDR3 nucleotides: TGCAGCGTTGGAGATCAGGCCGGGGGAGAGACCCAGTACTTC. Its protein product is CSVGDQAGGETQYF.